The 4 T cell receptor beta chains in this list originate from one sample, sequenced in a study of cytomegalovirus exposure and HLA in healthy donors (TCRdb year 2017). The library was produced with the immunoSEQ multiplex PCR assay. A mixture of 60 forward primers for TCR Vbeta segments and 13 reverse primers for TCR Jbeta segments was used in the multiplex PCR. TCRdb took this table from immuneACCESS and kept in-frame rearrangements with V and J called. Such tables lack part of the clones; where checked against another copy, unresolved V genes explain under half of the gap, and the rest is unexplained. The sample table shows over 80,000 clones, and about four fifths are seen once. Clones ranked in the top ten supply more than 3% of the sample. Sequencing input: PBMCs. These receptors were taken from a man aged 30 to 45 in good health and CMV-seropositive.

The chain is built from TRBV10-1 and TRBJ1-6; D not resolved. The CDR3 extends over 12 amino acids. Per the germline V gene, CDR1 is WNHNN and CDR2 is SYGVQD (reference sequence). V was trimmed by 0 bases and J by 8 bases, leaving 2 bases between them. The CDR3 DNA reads TGCGCCAGCAGTGAGTCCTATTCACCCCTCCACTTT. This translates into CASSESYSPLHF.

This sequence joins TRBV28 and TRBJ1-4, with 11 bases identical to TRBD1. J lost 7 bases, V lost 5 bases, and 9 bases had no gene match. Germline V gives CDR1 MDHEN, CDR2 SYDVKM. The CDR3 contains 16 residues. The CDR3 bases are TGTGCCAGCAGTCCCCTCCCCGGGACAGGGGGTGAAAAACTGTTTTTT. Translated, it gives CASSPLPGTGGEKLFF.

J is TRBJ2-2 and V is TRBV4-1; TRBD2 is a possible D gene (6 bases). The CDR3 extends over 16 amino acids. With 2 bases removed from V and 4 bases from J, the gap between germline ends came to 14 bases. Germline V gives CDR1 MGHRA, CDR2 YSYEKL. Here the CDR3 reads CASSQSGRGGTGELFF. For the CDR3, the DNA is TGCGCCAGCAGCCAATCGGGAAGGGGAGGCACCGGGGAGCTGTTTTTT.

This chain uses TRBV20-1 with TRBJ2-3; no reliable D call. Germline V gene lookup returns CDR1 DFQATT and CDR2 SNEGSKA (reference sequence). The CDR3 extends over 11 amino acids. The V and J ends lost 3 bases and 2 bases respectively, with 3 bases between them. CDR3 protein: CSASHTDTQYF. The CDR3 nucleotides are TGCAGTGCTAGCCACACAGATACGCAGTATTTT.